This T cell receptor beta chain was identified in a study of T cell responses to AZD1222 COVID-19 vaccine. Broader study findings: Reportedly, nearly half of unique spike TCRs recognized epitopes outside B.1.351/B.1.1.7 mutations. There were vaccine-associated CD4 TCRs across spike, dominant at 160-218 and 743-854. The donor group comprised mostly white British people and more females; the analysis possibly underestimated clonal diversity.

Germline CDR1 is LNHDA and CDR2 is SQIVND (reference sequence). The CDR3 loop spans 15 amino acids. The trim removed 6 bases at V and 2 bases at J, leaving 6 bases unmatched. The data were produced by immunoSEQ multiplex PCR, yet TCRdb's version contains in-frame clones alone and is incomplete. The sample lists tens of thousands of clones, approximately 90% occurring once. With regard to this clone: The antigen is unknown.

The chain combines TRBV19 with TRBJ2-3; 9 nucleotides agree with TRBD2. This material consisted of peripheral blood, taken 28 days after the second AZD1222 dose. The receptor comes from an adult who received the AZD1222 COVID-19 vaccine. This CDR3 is CASSTTSGPTDTQYF. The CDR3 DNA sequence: TGTGCCAGTAGCACGACTAGCGGACCCACAGATACGCAGTATTTT.